This TCR beta chain stems from a study of cytomegalovirus exposure and HLA in healthy donors (dated by TCRdb to about 2017). Turning to the overall study: In an earlier analysis of under 600 of the donors, 276 Gb of sequence data and approximately 100 million unique TCR beta sequences from some 170 million T cells were reported. Approximately 310 gigabases of sequencing data and roughly 90 million unique TCR sequences were included in an early release covering 500 to 750 HLA-typed donors. In an earlier analysis of several hundred of the donors, high-throughput TCR beta sequencing was used to judge whether each TCR beta V gene segment behaved as functional or pseudogenic. The later analysis used no new phenotypic data to find candidate immune exposures, relying instead on TCR beta sequences and their occurrence across donors. To predict cytomegalovirus infection status, the study combined high-throughput TCR immunosequencing, statistical association of individual TCRs with disease status, and machine learning. A later genetic analysis used genome-wide SNP genotypes for about 55% of the 666 donors, treating that subset as a discovery cohort. The genetic ancestry cluster associated with self-reported Caucasian donors included around four fifths of the roughly 360 genotyped donors. A separate validation cohort of 100 to 150 different subjects was used in addition to the approximately 610-subject first cohort. Donor age, sex, ethnicity and CMV serostatus were collected together with the repertoire data. To study patterns of TCR occurrence, a later analysis re-analyzed previously published TCR beta repertoires from around 670 donors and added high-resolution HLA genotyping. HLA typing covered class I and class II loci at four-digit resolution. The number of typed donors differed by locus: about 620-640 for A, B, C, DRB1 and DQB1; approximately 520 for DQA1; around 580 for DPA1; and about 450 for DPB1. Several DR-DQ haplotypes were handled as single units for association and clustering because linkage in the cohort was strong. The study was designed to test whether signatures of past pathogen exposure could be identified by cataloging public T cell receptors. Across under 500 genotyped donors of the cohort, an average of about 240,000 unique TCR beta nucleotide sequences per donor were sequenced, and 15% to 20% of those sequences were non-productive. All discovery cohort repertoires had been generated using a single sequencing platform. The study profiled the T cell repertoires of more than 500 subjects by immunosequencing and related them to cytomegalovirus serostatus.

With respect to this clone: There is no known antigen for this receptor. No much larger clone exists at a distance of one base, and base qualities are not known.

The cohort consisted of 666 healthy bone marrow donors. At the time of sampling, every cohort member was nominally healthy, though immune exposures that went unrecorded were likely present. The donor was CMV seronegative and belonged to the group of over 350 seronegative cohort members. A peripheral blood sample was provided by each donor, and peripheral blood mononuclear cells were used for TCR beta sequencing. Genomic DNA extraction from the blood cell samples was performed with the Qiagen DNeasy Blood Extraction Kit. The protocol used for the library was the immunoSEQ multiplex PCR assay. A mixture of 60 forward primers for TCR Vbeta segments and 13 reverse primers for TCR Jbeta segments was used in the multiplex PCR. Amplification of the CDR3 region of rearranged TCR beta genes was performed with a multiplex PCR assay on genomic DNA. The amplified TCR beta libraries were sequenced on the Illumina HiSeq System as 87-base-pair reads. The published analysis was carried out like this. Across the 670 or so repertoires, a later analysis counted tens of millions of unique TCR beta chains, roughly 11 million of which were shared by at least two donors. Raw reads were error-corrected and collapsed into unique sequences by a nearest-neighbor algorithm in which closely related sequences were merged to remove PCR and sequencing errors. To assign V, D and J gene segments, CDR3 sequences were aligned to IMGT reference sequences. For a sequence to be retained, a match of at least six nucleotides was required to both a V gene segment and a J gene segment. Rearrangements were called productive when the CDR3 lacked stop codons and stayed in frame with V and J; all others were non-productive. CDR3 was defined by IMGT convention, running from the second conserved V-encoded cysteine to the conserved J-encoded phenylalanine. The earlier analysis of some 580 of the donors excluded any sequence lacking an unambiguous match to a single V gene segment. In an earlier analysis of 450 to 750 of the donors, a V segment was called functional when productive rearrangements were above 56.7%, and segregating when the standard deviation between donors exceeded 5%. A statistical classification framework was built for diagnosing cytomegalovirus status from the catalog of TCR beta chain sequences. A later analysis assigned V and J genes by comparing TCR nucleotide sequences with IMGT/GENE-DB human TR gene sequences. Using the TCRdist pipeline, a later analysis assigned CDR3 sequences along with most-parsimonious VDJ recombination scenarios. In a later analysis, each TCR beta chain was defined by its CDR3 amino acid sequence together with its V-gene family, and reads lacking a unique V-gene family were excluded. A later analysis removed several hundred highly shared, low-generation-probability nucleotide sequences to deal with suspected cross-contamination and a sequencing artifact. A later analysis calculated a clonal expansion index for each public chain from normalized within-repertoire ranks of inferred template counts. Generation probabilities in a later analysis came from a VDJ recombination model fitted to out-of-frame rearrangements, and those results were checked against IGoR. In a later analysis, TCR-TCR, TCR-HLA and TCR-CMV co-occurrence was scored with hypergeometric tests, and a repertoire-size bias correction was applied to TCR pairs. False discovery rates were estimated in a later analysis by permuting HLA or CMV assignments 20 times. In a later analysis, co-occurring TCRs were grouped with DBSCAN, and TCRdist sequence similarity was added when clustering was performed within HLA-allele-positive subsets. Repertoires with fewer than 30,000 or more than 120,000 public chains were left out of co-occurrence clustering, as were four to six repertoires with anomalous nucleotide sharing. Here the immuneACCESS table is served through TCRdb, limited to in-frame sequences with V and J called. Missing clones are a known gap in these copies; in checked studies unresolved V genes cover under half, and the rest lacks a known reason. V and J calls and clone size are those listed in that table; D and trimming were worked out from the DNA. This sample comprises about 130,000 clones, roughly four fifths of them detected only once. The ten top clones hold approximately 1.2% of the sample.

The germline V gene (reference sequence) specifies PRHDT as CDR1 and FYEKMQ as CDR2. The CDR3 covers 14 residues, taking in both the cysteine and the phenylalanine. Here the CDR3 DNA is all that survives: 42 bases in frame from base 1. The V end loses 1 base and the J end loses 6 bases, and a stretch of 11 bases separates them. What the research found in general, with its limitations: In both the original and validation cohorts, the classifier was reported to diagnose cytomegalovirus status with high specificity and sensitivity. In a later analysis, most CMV-associated TCR beta chains were found to appear HLA-restricted, with HLA associations seemingly driven largely by CMV exposure. In a later genetic analysis, fewer N-insertions in productive TCRs were reported among donors in an Asian-associated ancestry cluster than the roughly 700-donor mean. Most TCR sequences were observed very rarely across donors, whereas some public TCRs were present in many individuals. The sequencing pipeline was judged likely to have produced a cluster of highly shared sequence variants as a technical artifact. In a later analysis, TCR association rates were found to vary across HLA loci, with the most associated TCRs seen for DRB1 alleles and the fewest for HLA-C alleles. In a later analysis, HLA-associated TCR beta chains were found to be more clonally expanded and to have lower generation probabilities than equally common non-associated chains. Because some donors lacked HLA typing at each locus, the association tests relied only on the typed subset. In an earlier analysis of some 640 of the donors, most TCR beta V segments were observed in productive rearrangements about 90% or about 30% of the time, broadly matching IMGT annotations. The authors suggested that the approach could potentially be generalized to other disease states and immunological phenotypes. Correlated functional status among segregating V segments might be attributable to linkage disequilibrium, but an unknown experimental factor could not be ruled out. In a later analysis, several top co-occurrence clusters were reported to appear linked to parvovirus B19, influenza, CMV and Epstein-Barr virus. A few of the identified cytomegalovirus-associated TCR beta chains were confirmed in vitro to be specific for cytomegalovirus antigens. A further reported finding was that TCR beta sequences accurately predicted the HLA-A and HLA-B alleles for most subjects in the first cohort. Some IMGT-functional V segments, including TRBV6-2 and TRBV6-3, could not be told apart with the 87-base-pair reads, so those segments were excluded. In a later analysis, 16,951 TCR beta sequences were associated with specific HLA alleles at a false discovery rate of 0.05. Strong co-occurrence of HLA alleles, especially DR and DQ, made assigning TCR associations to individual alleles difficult. For the cohort, immune exposure information was limited to CMV serostatus. Over 15 rarely observed V segments, including chromosome 9 orphons, were excluded from the earlier analysis of some 590 of the donors because counts were too low. An association between a missense DCLRE1C variant and V-gene and J-gene trimming of TCR beta chains was found in a later genetic analysis and replicated in an independent cohort. A total of fewer than 200 TCR beta chains were listed by the study as associated with cytomegalovirus. Only TCR beta chains were sequenced in this cohort, and the absence of alpha or paired-chain data limited detectable features. The presence/absence analyses assumed that sequencing depth was roughly uniform across donors, and that assumption may not be true.

This sequence originates from a boy aged 5-17 years in good health and CMV-seronegative. The chain is made from TRBV13 and TRBJ2-3, with TRBD2 tentatively as D gene (6 bases match). Sequences were obtained from PBMCs. CDR3 sequence: CASSLEEGRDTQYF. The DNA sequence is as follows: TGTGCCAGCAGCTTAGAGGAGGGAAGGGATACGCAGTATTTT.